Listed below are T cell receptor beta chains from one sample, sequenced in a study of OX40 agonist ivuxolimab in advanced cancers. The protocol was immunoSEQ multiplex PCR, while the TCRdb copy is restricted to in-frame clones and leaves out a portion. The sample has some 150,000 clones, 90% seen once. This specimen was CD4+ or CD8+ T cells sorted from blood, taken in a trial of the OX40 agonist ivuxolimab. The receptors here all came from an adult with an advanced solid tumor such as melanoma, head and neck, liver or kidney cancer. The CDR3 runs from the conserved cysteine through the conserved F or W. The order of the fields is D gene, V gene, J gene, clone size, CDR3 protein, CDR3 DNA. A D gene is named only where the DNA matches it firmly. A clone size is listed for some rows: how often the clone was seen (once, few, many), or a class if it is expanded.

D gene: TRBD2; V gene: TRBV28; J gene: TRBJ2-2; clone size: -; CDR3 protein: CASSRLAGGWTGELFF; CDR3 DNA: TGTGCCAGCAGTCGACTAGCGGGAGGGTGGACCGGGGAGCTGTTTTTT
D gene: -; V gene: TRBV10-3; J gene: TRBJ2-2; clone size: -; CDR3 protein: CAISQGRELFF; CDR3 DNA: TGTGCCATCTCCCAAGGAAGGGAGCTGTTTTTT
D gene: TRBD1; V gene: TRBV28; J gene: TRBJ1-5; clone size: -; CDR3 protein: CAITGGGTGYNQPQHF; CDR3 DNA: TGTGCCATTACTGGGGGGGGGACAGGGTACAATCAGCCCCAGCATTTT
D gene: -; V gene: TRBV6-5; J gene: TRBJ2-7; clone size: -; CDR3 protein: CASSYSSVPYEQYF; CDR3 DNA: TGTGCCAGCAGTTACTCGTCAGTCCCCTACGAGCAGTACTTC
D gene: -; V gene: TRBV5-1; J gene: TRBJ2-2; clone size: -; CDR3 protein: CASSLQQANTGELFF; CDR3 DNA: TGCGCCAGCAGCCTACAGCAGGCGAACACCGGGGAGCTGTTTTTT
D gene: -; V gene: TRBV20-1; J gene: TRBJ2-7; clone size: -; CDR3 protein: CSAMGRYEQYF; CDR3 DNA: TGCAGTGCCATGGGACGATACGAGCAGTACTTC
D gene: -; V gene: TRBV7-9; J gene: TRBJ2-3; clone size: -; CDR3 protein: CASSSPDLGKDTQYF; CDR3 DNA: TGTGCCAGCAGCTCCCCGGACTTGGGAAAAGATACGCAGTATTTT
D gene: -; V gene: TRBV5-6; J gene: TRBJ2-7; clone size: -; CDR3 protein: CASSLGPGVNYEQYF; CDR3 DNA: TGTGCCAGCAGCCTGGGGCCAGGGGTAAACTACGAGCAGTACTTC
D gene: -; V gene: TRBV23-1; J gene: TRBJ1-2; clone size: -; CDR3 protein: CASSQRVGPLGYTF; CDR3 DNA: TGCGCCAGCAGTCAACGAGTGGGTCCTTTAGGCTACACCTTC
D gene: -; V gene: TRBV18; J gene: TRBJ1-2; clone size: few; CDR3 protein: CASSPGQAGGGYTF; CDR3 DNA: TGTGCCAGCTCACCGGGCCAAGCGGGAGGCGGCTACACCTTC
D gene: -; V gene: TRBV2; J gene: TRBJ2-1; clone size: -; CDR3 protein: CASTLAYNEQFF; CDR3 DNA: TGTGCCAGCACGCTAGCCTACAATGAGCAGTTCTTC
D gene: TRBD2; V gene: TRBV15; J gene: TRBJ2-7; clone size: -; CDR3 protein: CATSRDQAGGLMEQYF; CDR3 DNA: TGTGCCACCAGCAGAGATCAAGCGGGAGGTTTAATGGAGCAGTACTTC
D gene: -; V gene: TRBV7-2; J gene: TRBJ2-6; clone size: -; CDR3 protein: CASSLPPSGANVLTF; CDR3 DNA: TGTGCCAGCAGCTTACCCCCCTCTGGGGCCAACGTCCTGACTTTC
D gene: -; V gene: TRBV28; J gene: TRBJ1-3; clone size: -; CDR3 protein: CASSRGGDGNTIYF; CDR3 DNA: TGTGCCAGCAGTAGAGGGGGAGATGGAAACACCATATATTTT
D gene: -; V gene: TRBV27; J gene: TRBJ1-2; clone size: -; CDR3 protein: CASSLAASAYYGYTF; CDR3 DNA: TGTGCCAGCAGTTTAGCAGCCTCAGCTTACTATGGCTACACCTTC
D gene: TRBD2; V gene: TRBV9; J gene: TRBJ2-5; clone size: -; CDR3 protein: CASSIGTSGSWETQYF; CDR3 DNA: TGTGCCAGCAGCATCGGGACTAGCGGGAGTTGGGAGACCCAGTACTTC
D gene: TRBD1; V gene: TRBV27; J gene: TRBJ1-1; clone size: once; CDR3 protein: CASSRTGVTEAFF; CDR3 DNA: TGTGCCAGCAGTCGGACAGGGGTAACTGAAGCTTTCTTT
D gene: TRBD1; V gene: TRBV10-2; J gene: TRBJ1-2; clone size: -; CDR3 protein: CASRRTGVYGYTF; CDR3 DNA: TGCGCCAGCAGAAGGACAGGAGTCTATGGCTACACCTTC
D gene: -; V gene: TRBV7-9; J gene: TRBJ1-2; clone size: -; CDR3 protein: CASSLERAQNYGYTF; CDR3 DNA: TGTGCCAGCAGCTTAGAGAGAGCTCAAAACTATGGCTACACCTTC
D gene: TRBD1; V gene: TRBV28; J gene: TRBJ2-7; clone size: -; CDR3 protein: CASSSPRTGPGYF; CDR3 DNA: TGTGCCAGCAGTTCCCCCCGGACAGGGCCCGGTTACTTC
D gene: -; V gene: TRBV27; J gene: TRBJ2-2; clone size: -; CDR3 protein: CASSLRTGELFF; CDR3 DNA: TGTGCCAGCAGTTTAAGGACCGGGGAGCTGTTTTTT
D gene: TRBD1; V gene: TRBV28; J gene: TRBJ1-3; clone size: -; CDR3 protein: CASSSWDRAGNTIYF; CDR3 DNA: TGTGCCAGCAGCTCCTGGGACAGGGCTGGAAACACCATATATTTT
D gene: -; V gene: TRBV5-8; J gene: TRBJ2-7; clone size: once; CDR3 protein: CASSLSLQGGRHYEQYF; CDR3 DNA: TGTGCCAGCAGCTTGAGCCTACAGGGAGGTCGGCACTACGAGCAGTACTTC
D gene: -; V gene: TRBV6-6; J gene: TRBJ1-6; clone size: -; CDR3 protein: CASSYNSPLHF; CDR3 DNA: TGTGCCAGCAGTTATAATTCACCCCTCCACTTT
D gene: TRBD1; V gene: TRBV6-6; J gene: TRBJ2-2; clone size: -; CDR3 protein: CATRTGANTGELFF; CDR3 DNA: TGTGCCACCAGGACAGGGGCGAACACCGGGGAGCTGTTTTTT
D gene: TRBD2; V gene: TRBV27; J gene: TRBJ2-1; clone size: -; CDR3 protein: CASSPNNGLAGFLSSYNEQFF; CDR3 DNA: TGTGCCAGCAGCCCAAACAACGGACTAGCGGGATTTCTCAGCTCCTACAATGAGCAGTTCTTC
D gene: -; V gene: TRBV19; J gene: TRBJ1-5; clone size: -; CDR3 protein: CASITPGGAQHF; CDR3 DNA: TGTGCCAGTATCACTCCCGGGGGAGCCCAGCATTTT
D gene: TRBD1; V gene: TRBV19; J gene: TRBJ2-2; clone size: once; CDR3 protein: CASSGVGEGADTGELFF; CDR3 DNA: TGTGCCAGTAGTGGTGTCGGTGAGGGGGCGGACACCGGGGAGCTGTTTTTT
D gene: TRBD2; V gene: TRBV7-6; J gene: TRBJ2-1; clone size: -; CDR3 protein: CASSLGVAGGVSYNEQFF; CDR3 DNA: TGTGCCAGCAGCTTAGGAGTAGCGGGAGGTGTATCCTACAATGAGCAGTTCTTC
D gene: TRBD2; V gene: TRBV9; J gene: TRBJ2-7; clone size: -; CDR3 protein: CASSVGTSGTYHEQYF; CDR3 DNA: TGTGCCAGCAGCGTGGGGACTAGCGGGACGTATCACGAGCAGTACTTC
D gene: -; V gene: TRBV11-3; J gene: TRBJ2-7; clone size: -; CDR3 protein: CASSLGGLDRDEQYF; CDR3 DNA: TGTGCCAGCAGCTTAGGAGGGTTGGACAGAGATGAGCAGTACTTC
D gene: TRBD1; V gene: TRBV19; J gene: TRBJ1-2; clone size: -; CDR3 protein: CATTERQGLEVDGYTF; CDR3 DNA: TGTGCCACCACAGAAAGACAGGGGCTTGAAGTAGATGGCTACACCTTC
D gene: -; V gene: TRBV11-2; J gene: TRBJ2-7; clone size: few; CDR3 protein: CASSSSLAPYEQYF; CDR3 DNA: TGTGCCAGCAGCTCGTCTTTGGCCCCCTACGAGCAGTACTTC
D gene: -; V gene: TRBV27; J gene: TRBJ2-1; clone size: -; CDR3 protein: CASRLAGSSYNEQFF; CDR3 DNA: TGTGCCAGCCGCTTAGCAGGGAGCTCCTACAATGAGCAGTTCTTC
D gene: -; V gene: TRBV27; J gene: TRBJ2-2; clone size: -; CDR3 protein: CASSPQETYSGELFF; CDR3 DNA: TGTGCCAGCAGTCCACAGGAGACCTACTCCGGGGAGCTGTTTTTT
D gene: -; V gene: TRBV2; J gene: TRBJ1-3; clone size: few; CDR3 protein: CASSEITGTGNTIYF; CDR3 DNA: TGTGCCAGCAGTGAAATCACAGGCACTGGAAACACCATATATTTT